This entry lists 4 T cell receptor beta chains sequenced from one sample in a study of blood T cells in healthy people across ages. The use of a sample-barcoded 5' primer and a J-beta primer mix characterized a second PCR of roughly 6 to 11 cycles. TCRdb recomputed calls from the 5' RACE reads with MiXCR, one row per CDR3 protein. The sample contains approximately 1.5 million distinct CDR3 sequences, approximately 39% of which appear only once. The sequencing input was blood. The receptors come from a woman aged 18-35 years in good health.

Concerning this clonotype: A clone one base away is much larger, so this may be a read error. V gene TRBV29-1 combines with J gene TRBJ2-3; TRBD1 is a possible D gene (5 bases). V shed 4 bases and J shed 3 bases, with 11 bases lying between them. Looked up from germline, CDR1 is SQVTM and CDR2 is ANQGSEA. The CDR3 loop spans 13 amino acids. The chain's CDR3 is CSVARGKTDTQYF. CDR3 nucleotide sequence: TGCAGCGTTGCAAGGGGCAAAACAGATACGCAGTATTTT.

The V and J genes are TRBV10-3 and TRBJ1-1; 7 bases agree with TRBD1. The V segment lost 8 bases and the J segment 0 bases; nucleotides outside the gene matches: 6. Germline V gene lookup returns CDR1 ENHRY and CDR2 SYGVKD. The CDR3 has 14 residues. The CDR3 coding sequence is TGTGCCATCGGGGGACAGACCCTGAACACTGAAGCTTTCTTT. Its protein is CAIGGQTLNTEAFF.

About this clonotype: A much more abundant neighbour one base away suggests this may be a read error. The CDR3 DNA reads as TGTGCCAGCAGATTTACAGGGGACGAGCAGTACTTC. Residues: CASRFTGDEQYF. The chain carries TRBV28 and TRBJ2-5, with 7 bases identical to TRBD1. The DNA end is a closer match to TRBJ2-7, so the J assignment may be wrong. Germline CDR1 is MDHEN and CDR2 is SYDVKM. This CDR3 region has 12 residues.

The gene calls are TRBV27 and TRBJ2-2; 8 bases match TRBD1. Looked up from germline, CDR1 is MNHEY and CDR2 is SMNVEV (reference sequence). The V gene end was trimmed by 0 bases and the J gene end by 1 base; junction bases not matched to a gene: 4. This CDR3 spans 17 amino acids. CDR3 nucleotides: TGTGCCAGCAGTTTATCCCGACAGGGGAGGAACACCGGGGAGCTGTTTTTT. Encoded protein: CASSLSRQGRNTGELFF.